This TCR beta chain stems from a study of cytomegalovirus exposure and HLA in healthy donors. Amplification used 60 Vbeta primers and 13 Jbeta primers. Generated by immunoSEQ multiplex PCR, the TCRdb table keeps only in-frame clones and is missing some. The repertoire has roughly 230,000 clones, roughly 78% of them found once; the top ten carry 0.4% to 0.6%. In germline, CDR1 is SGHRS, CDR2 YFSETQ. The CDR3 has 16 residues. V lost 3 bases, J lost 2 bases, and 10 bases stayed unmatched. This chain links TRBV5-1 with TRBJ2-5, with 7 bases that match TRBD1. The sequenced sample consisted of PBMCs. The TCR originated in a boy aged 5-17 years in good health and CMV-seronegative. This CDR3 is CASSYIHGQEQETQYF. The CDR3 coding sequence is TGCGCCAGCAGCTACATACACGGACAGGAGCAAGAGACCCAGTACTTC. The full variable domain, with the rest looked up from reference TRBV5-1 and TRBJ2-5, is KAGVTQTPRYLIKTRGQQVTLSCSPISGHRSVSWYQQTPGQGLQFLFEYFSETQRNKGNFPGRFSGRQFSNSRSEMNVSTLELGDSALYLCASSYIHGQEQETQYFGPGTRLLVL.